These 20 T cell receptor beta chains came from one sample sequenced in a study of response to subunit inactivated influenza vaccine. TCRdb redid the calling of the RT-PCR reads with MiXCR, one entry per CDR3 protein. The sample includes about 500,000 distinct CDR3 sequences, 16% seen only once; the top ten take less than 4%. Sequencing was performed on CD4+ T cells sorted from PBMCs, taken roughly 24 months after vaccination. The receptors derive from a man between 50 and 69 years old who received an inactivated influenza vaccine.

This clonotype was found a few times. This chain joins TRBV28 and TRBJ2-1, with TRBD2 matching 7 bases. Germline loops: CDR1 MDHEN, CDR2 SYDVKM. V dropped 4 bases and J dropped 6; count of bases not matched to a gene: 6. The CDR3 has 14 residues. The CDR3 here is CASSSRTRPNEQFF. CDR3 nucleotide sequence: TGTGCCAGCAGTTCTCGGACTAGGCCCAATGAGCAGTTCTTC.

The gene calls are TRBV6-1 and TRBJ2-3, with 15 bases fitting TRBD2. The CDR3 totals 18 residues. V shed 6 bases and J 1 base; nucleotides not matched to a gene: 8. CDR1 is MNHNS and CDR2 is SASEGT in the germline V gene. CDR3 nucleotides: TGTGCCAGCAGCACCGGACTAGCGGGAGGGCCCGGCACAGATACGCAGTATTTT. This codes for CASSTGLAGGPGTDTQYF.

This clonotype has more than one count but fewer than ten. The V and J genes are TRBV7-8 and TRBJ2-4; D possibly corresponds to TRBD1 (6 bases). The germline V and J ends were trimmed by 5 bases and 0 bases, with 14 bases remaining between them. The germline V gene has CDR1 SGHVS and CDR2 FQNEAQ. CDR3 length equals 16 residues. The CDR3 region is CASSEGHQLAKNIQYF. CDR3 DNA: TGTGCCAGCAGCGAGGGACACCAGCTAGCCAAAAACATTCAGTACTTC.

This clonotype occurred a few times. The chain is built from TRBV10-3 and TRBJ2-2; 8 nucleotides line up with TRBD2. CDR3 length: 14 amino acids. Germline-derived CDR1 and CDR2 are ENHRY and SYGVKD. V was pared by 5 bases and J by 6 bases, with 5 bases of the junction left unmatched. CDR3 in amino acids: CAISRSGSAGELFF. CDR3 nucleotides: TGTGCCATCAGTAGGAGCGGGAGTGCCGGGGAGCTGTTTTTT.

This clonotype was recorded a few times. The genes are TRBV5-1 and TRBJ1-1, with 8 bases aligning to TRBD1. The CDR3 sequence is 15 residues long. V lost 4 bases to trimming and J lost 1 base; unmatched junction nucleotides: 6. Germline CDR1 SGHRS, CDR2 YFSETQ. This CDR3 is CASSDGTGQNTEAFF. CDR3 coding DNA: TGCGCCAGCAGCGACGGGACAGGACAGAACACTGAAGCTTTCTTT.

This rearrangement joins TRBV28 to TRBJ2-7; TRBD1 matches 10 bases. This CDR3 is built from 15 residues. V lost 4 bases and J lost 5; bases outside the gene matches: 8. Germline-derived CDR1 and CDR2 are MDHEN and SYDVKM. CDR3 sequence: CASSSSGTGVHEQYF. The CDR3 region has the DNA TGTGCCAGCAGTTCTTCCGGGACAGGGGTACACGAGCAGTACTTC.

Only a few counts were recorded for this clonotype. The genes are TRBV29-1 and TRBJ2-7, with 12 positions matching TRBD2. The CDR3 runs 12 residues. Germline CDR1 is SQVTM and CDR2 is ANQGSEA. Germline trimming cut 4 bases from V and 11 bases from J; bases unmatched to any gene: 6. In nucleotides, the CDR3 is TGCAGCGTTGGACTAGCGGGAGAAAGGGAGTACTTC. It specifies CSVGLAGEREYF.

This clonotype was seen a handful of times. This chain's CDR3 is CASSLAANSPLHF. CDR3 bases: TGTGCCAGCAGTTTGGCAGCTAATTCACCCCTCCACTTT. V is TRBV12-3 or TRBV12-4 and J is TRBJ1-6; D unclear. CDR3 length: 13 residues. The germline V and J ends were trimmed by 3 bases and 6 bases, with 6 bases remaining between them.

V usage is TRBV10-3 and J usage is TRBJ1-3; D is undetermined. The CDR3 has 15 residues. Trimming shortened V by 10 bases and J by 0 bases, and 16 bases separated the two germline ends. Germline V gene lookup returns CDR1 ENHRY and CDR2 SYGVKD. The CDR3, as DNA: TGTGCCACAACCTCCCCCGCCCTCTCTGGAAACACCATATATTTT. Its translation is CATTSPALSGNTIYF.

This clonotype has more than one count but fewer than ten. This CDR3 reads CASSQEGGVKRTGELFF. The CDR3 coding sequence is TGCGCCAGCAGCCAAGAAGGCGGGGTGAAGCGCACCGGGGAGCTGTTTTTT. The chain has TRBV4-1 and TRBJ2-2, with a possible D match to TRBD2 (6 bases). The CDR3 loop spans 17 amino acids. With 0 bases removed from V and 4 bases from J, the gap between germline ends came to 15 bases. The germline gives CDR1 MGHRA, CDR2 YSYEKL.

This clonotype has more than one count but fewer than ten. This chain joins TRBV6-2 or TRBV6-3 and TRBJ1-2, with D tentatively TRBD1 (5 bases). Deletions cut 1 base from V and 7 bases from J, with 13 bases between. CDR1 is MNHEY and CDR2 is SVGEGT in the germline V gene. There are 14 residues in the CDR3. In DNA, the CDR3 is TGTGCCAGCAGTTACTACTTGGGGGAGAGTGGCTACACCTTC. It codes for CASSYYLGESGYTF.

Ten or more counts support this clonotype. The chain joins TRBV5-1 to TRBJ2-1; 14 bases are shared with TRBD2. There are 15 residues in the CDR3. V lost 4 bases, J lost 7 bases, and 4 bases stayed unmatched. The V gene's germline CDR1 is SGHRS and CDR2 YFSETQ. As DNA, the CDR3 is TGCGCCAGCAGCAAGGGACTAGCGGGAGTAAATGAGCAGTTCTTC. Protein product: CASSKGLAGVNEQFF. Complete variable domain (other parts from reference TRBV5-1 and TRBJ2-1): KAGVTQTPRYLIKTRGQQVTLSCSPISGHRSVSWYQQTPGQGLQFLFEYFSETQRNKGNFPGRFSGRQFSNSRSEMNVSTLELGDSALYLCASSKGLAGVNEQFFGPGTRLTVL.

J is TRBJ2-5 and V is TRBV7-2; D may be TRBD1 or TRBD2 (6 bases each). The CDR3 totals 15 residues. V lost 2 bases to trimming and J lost 5 bases, with 15 bases between them. Germline CDR1 SGHTA, CDR2 FQGNSA. CDR3 in amino acids: CASSLRGPLEETQYF. CDR3 nucleotide sequence: TGTGCCAGCAGCTTACGGGGGCCTTTAGAGGAGACCCAGTACTTC.

The gene calls are TRBV6-5 and TRBJ1-2; 7 bases are a match to TRBD1. Germline CDR1 is MNHEY and CDR2 is SVGAGI. The length of the CDR3 is 13 residues. V lost 5 bases and J lost 6; bases outside the gene matches: 6. Here the CDR3 DNA reads TGTGCCAGCAGTACTACAGGGGTCCATGGCTACACCTTC. Translated, it gives CASSTTGVHGYTF.

In its sample, this clonotype was seen a few times. This CDR3 is CASSQGNGGPSYNEQFF. For the CDR3, the DNA is TGTGCCAGCAGCCAAGGGAATGGGGGCCCTTCTTACAATGAGCAGTTCTTC. The chain has TRBV14 and TRBJ2-1; possible D gene TRBD1, 6 bases. Germline CDR1 and CDR2: SGHDN and FVKESK. The CDR3 is 17 amino acids. V dropped 1 base and J dropped 4 bases, with 17 bases sitting between them.

The V call is TRBV6-6, the J call TRBJ2-7; 7 bases align to TRBD1. Per the germline V gene, CDR1 is MNHNY and CDR2 is SVGAGI (reference sequence). There are 13 residues in the CDR3. V lost 2 bases and J lost 6; bases outside the gene matches: 4. This CDR3 reads CASSYAPGGEQYF. The DNA of the CDR3 is TGTGCCAGCAGTTACGCCCCAGGGGGCGAGCAGTACTTC.

The table lists this clonotype with a few counts. The chain uses TRBV10-3 and TRBJ2-1, with D possibly called TRBD1 or TRBD2 (6 bases each). The CDR3 extends over 17 amino acids. The V end lost 2 bases, the J end lost 0 bases, and 14 bases lay between the germline ends. Germline V CDR1 and CDR2: ENHRY, SYGVKD. CDR3 in amino acids: CAISEPPRGHSYNEQFF. The CDR3 DNA is TGTGCCATCAGTGAGCCTCCCCGGGGGCACTCCTACAATGAGCAGTTCTTC.

In its sample, this clonotype was seen a few times. The chain's CDR3 is CASSWDRGETQYF. The CDR3 region has the DNA TGTGCCAGCAGCTGGGACAGGGGGGAGACCCAGTACTTC. The gene calls are TRBV7-8 and TRBJ2-5, with 11 bases aligning to TRBD1. Germline lookup yields CDR1 SGHVS and CDR2 FQNEAQ. The trim removed 4 bases at V and 5 bases at J, leaving 0 bases unmatched. This CDR3 has 13 residues.

The chain combines TRBV7-2 with TRBJ2-7; possible D gene TRBD2, 5 bases. The CDR3 sequence is 15 residues long. CDR1 SGHTA and CDR2 FQGNSA come from the germline V gene. V lost 4 bases and J 3 bases, leaving 16 bases between the germline ends. CDR3 sequence (DNA): TGTGCCAGCAGCTCCCTCGGCGGGTACATCTACGAGCAGTACTTC. This encodes CASSSLGGYIYEQYF.

This clonotype was recorded a few times. V and J are TRBV20-1 and TRBJ1-1; D not resolved. V lost 0 bases, J lost 8 bases, and 7 bases lay in between. The germline V gene encodes CDR1 DFQATT and CDR2 SNEGSKA (reference sequence). The CDR3 has 11 amino acids. CDR3 sequence: CSARDLPEAFF. DNA for the CDR3: TGCAGTGCTAGAGATCTCCCCGAAGCTTTCTTT.